This T cell receptor (beta chain) was sequenced during a study of Tregs in tolerant kidney transplant recipients. General study findings and limits: Tolerant patients' donor-specific Tregs expanded beyond overall Tregs, suggesting antigen-driven growth.

The table came from immunoSEQ multiplex PCR; TCRdb's copy has only in-frame clones and leaves some out. The sample consists of tens of thousands of clones, nearly 98% of them appearing once. The CDR3 has 13 residues. Trimming removed 3 bases at V and 13 bases at J, with 18 bases between. CDR1 SGHAT and CDR2 FQNNGV come from the germline V gene. On this clone: What it binds is unknown.

The sample here was Tregs from blood, taken before the transplant. The J gene is TRBJ1-2, the V gene TRBV11-2, with D possibly TRBD1 on 6 matching bases. The clonotype was recovered from a human donor who received a combined kidney and bone marrow transplant. The CDR3 protein is CASSFQPAGEGTF. The DNA of the CDR3 is TGTGCCAGCAGCTTTCAGCCGGCAGGGGAGGGCACCTTC.